Below are 10 T cell receptor beta chains sequenced from a single sample in a study of blood T cell repertoires in COVID-19. Measured with immunoSEQ multiplex PCR; TCRdb has only the in-frame clones, and not every one. Of roughly 340,000 clones listed, roughly 90% were seen once; the top ten hold less than 3.5%. What was sequenced was peripheral blood. The receptors here all came from a woman aged 25-40 years with COVID-19, enrolled during active disease.

The chain carries TRBV2 and TRBJ1-6; D gene unclear. This CDR3 has 14 amino acids. Germline CDR1 SNHLY, CDR2 FYNNEI. In DNA form, the CDR3 reads TGTGCTAAAAGGGTCCCCGGAGGTAATTCACCCCTCCACTTT. This codes for CAKRVPGGNSPLHF.

This sequence joins TRBV4-3 and TRBJ2-3; 11 positions match TRBD1. CDR3 size: 17 residues. The J segment lost 7 bases and the V segment lost 0 bases, leaving 9 bases of the junction unmatched. CDR1 and CDR2 (germline): LGHNA, YSLEER. CDR3 sequence reads: CASSQDPGTGGGNTQYF. CDR3 sequence (DNA): TGCGCCAGCAGCCAAGATCCGGGGACAGGGGGGGGCAATACGCAGTATTTT.

This clone was seen only once. The chain couples TRBV6-1 to TRBJ2-7; possible D gene TRBD1, 5 bases. Trimming cost V 1 base and J 2 bases, with 12 bases left between them. Per the germline V gene, CDR1 is MNHNS and CDR2 is SASEGT. CDR3 length equals 15 residues. The CDR3 sequence is CASSEEAGSTYEQYF. In DNA form, the CDR3 reads TGTGCCAGCAGTGAAGAGGCAGGGTCTACCTACGAGCAGTACTTC.

This chain joins TRBV29-1 and TRBJ2-1; D unresolved. The V and J ends lost 5 bases and 6 bases respectively, with 14 bases between them. This CDR3 is 13 amino acids long. Germline V gene data show CDR1 as SQVTM and CDR2 as ANQGSEA. CDR3: CSVKRSAANEQFF. For the CDR3, the DNA is TGCAGCGTTAAGAGGTCCGCAGCCAATGAGCAGTTCTTC.

This clone was counted once. The CDR3 sequence is CASSDFTRGPHGYTF. The CDR3 coding sequence is TGTGCCAGCAGTGACTTCACCAGGGGGCCCCATGGCTACACCTTC. This chain uses TRBV25-1 with TRBJ1-2; 8 bases are shared with TRBD1. The germline V gene has CDR1 MGHDK and CDR2 SYGVNS. J lost 6 bases, V lost 3 bases, and 9 bases had no gene match. This CDR3 is built from 15 residues.

In this sample, this clone turned up a few times. The chain joins TRBV5-8 to TRBJ1-1; no reliable D call. Per the germline V gene, CDR1 is SGHTS and CDR2 is YDEGEE. Trimming took off 0 bases at V and 1 base at J, with 7 bases between the two ends. CDR3 size: 14 residues. The CDR3 nucleotides are TGTGCCAGCAGCTTGGCCGAGAAGAACACTGAAGCTTTCTTT. Its protein product is CASSLAEKNTEAFF.

The CDR3 DNA reads TGTGCCAGCAGTTACAGGAGGGGCGAAAATCAGCCCCAGCATTTT. This gives the protein CASSYRRGENQPQHF. This chain joins TRBV6-6 and TRBJ1-5, with D possibly TRBD1 on 5 matching bases. CDR1 is MNHNY and CDR2 is SVGAGI in the germline V gene (reference sequence). V was trimmed by 2 bases and J by 4 bases, leaving 12 bases between them. The CDR3 is 15 residues long.

The rearrangement links TRBV6-6 to TRBJ2-7, with D possibly TRBD1 on 5 matching bases. Germline-derived CDR1 and CDR2 are MNHNY and SVGAGI (reference sequence). The ends were cut back, 5 bases at V and 0 bases at J, with 11 bases in the middle. The length of the CDR3 is 14 residues. The CDR3 DNA is TGTGCCAGCAGTGACAGTAACATCTCCTACGAGCAGTACGTC. Translated: CASSDSNISYEQYV.

V gene TRBV5-1 combines with J gene TRBJ1-6; D remains unclear. Between the trimmed V and J ends, which lost 0 bases and 0 bases, there was a span of 4 bases. The CDR3 contains 15 residues. Germline V gene data show CDR1 as SGHRS and CDR2 as YFSETQ. CDR3 DNA sequence: TGCGCCAGCAGCTTGGACAGCTCCTATAATTCACCCCTCCACTTT. Amino acid sequence: CASSLDSSYNSPLHF.

J is TRBJ1-5 and V is TRBV5-8; 7 bases match TRBD1. This CDR3 has 16 residues. CDR1 is SGHTS, CDR2 YDEGEE, per germline. V trimming: 0 bases; J trimming: 4 bases; junction bases outside the gene matches: 7. CDR3 amino acids: CASSLGWTGRNQPQHF. The CDR3 DNA reads TGTGCCAGCAGCTTGGGTTGGACAGGTCGGAATCAGCCCCAGCATTTT.